The 7 T cell receptor beta chains listed next were all sequenced from one sample in a study. Each CDR3 protein gets one entry after TCRdb re-called the 5' RACE reads with MiXCR. The table includes tens of thousands of distinct CDR3 sequences, roughly 29% detected once. The sample comprised memory CD4+ T cells sorted from a lymph node. Subset here: memory CD4+ T cells, CD4+CD45RO+CD25-. Receptor source: a female donor with breast cancer.

The chain recombines TRBV12-3 or TRBV12-4 with TRBJ1-4; D possibly corresponds to TRBD1 (6 bases). Trimming cost V 6 bases and J 7 bases, with 15 bases left between them. The CDR3 is made up of 14 amino acids. CDR3 nucleotide sequence: TGTGCCAGCAGACCTACAGGGAAGAGTGAAAAACTGTTTTTT. This sequence encodes CASRPTGKSEKLFF.

The rearrangement joins TRBV25-1 to TRBJ2-2; 8 nucleotides agree with TRBD2. The germline V gene has CDR1 MGHDK and CDR2 SYGVNS. The CDR3 consists of 15 residues. V was clipped by 5 bases and J by 7 bases; unmatched bases: 9. The CDR3 loop reads CASSSSGRAGGELFF. CDR3 sequence (DNA): TGTGCCAGCAGTTCCAGCGGGAGAGCGGGCGGGGAGCTGTTTTTT.

About this clonotype itself: One end of the junction does not line up with germline, which may come from a read error. The V and J genes are TRBV27 and TRBJ1-6; D might be TRBD1 (6 bases). Germline V CDR1 and CDR2: MNHEY, SMNVEV (reference sequence). The CDR3 loop spans 16 amino acids. The CDR3 loop reads CAGSLRGGYRNSPLHF. The CDR3 bases are TGTGCCGGCAGTTTAAGAGGGGGGTATCGGAATTCACCCCTCCACTTT.

The chain has TRBV9 and TRBJ2-1; D may correspond to TRBD1 or TRBD2 (5 bases each). The CDR3 totals 15 residues. Trimming cost V 3 bases and J 5 bases, with 15 bases left between them. Germline V CDR1 and CDR2: SGDLS, YYNGEE. The CDR3 loop is CASSARQRGDNEQFF. The CDR3 bases are TGTGCCAGCAGCGCCCGACAGCGAGGGGACAATGAGCAGTTCTTC.

The chain combines TRBV12-3 or TRBV12-4 with TRBJ2-5, with TRBD1 identical over 7 bases. Trimming removed 6 bases from V and 3 bases from J; junction bases left unmatched: 10. This CDR3 is built from 15 residues. The CDR3 here is CASSTEQGMEETQYF. The CDR3 DNA reads as TGTGCCAGCAGCACGGAACAGGGGATGGAAGAGACCCAGTACTTC.

A few counts support this clonotype. The chain couples TRBV5-1 to TRBJ2-2; D may be TRBD2 (6 bases). The CDR3 runs 15 residues. The germline gives CDR1 SGHRS, CDR2 YFSETQ. The V end was cut by 4 bases, the J end by 0 bases, with 10 bases between. The CDR3 sequence is CASSRESANTGELFF. The CDR3 DNA reads as TGCGCCAGCAGCCGGGAGTCTGCGAACACCGGGGAGCTGTTTTTT.

J is TRBJ2-6 and V is TRBV2, with no clear D. Germline-derived CDR1 and CDR2 are SNHLY and FYNNEI. This CDR3 comprises 12 residues. Trimming took off 6 bases at V and 10 bases at J, with 10 bases between the two ends. CDR3 in DNA: TGTGCCAGCAGGGCCACCCCAAACGTCCTGACTTTC. Translation: CASRATPNVLTF.